Below, one T cell receptor beta chain is given with its context. This clonotype showed up just once. Its antigen has not been determined. The sample holds no much larger clone one base away, and base qualities are not on file. Donors were 35 to 40 systemically healthy Caucasian individuals from Russia aged roughly 6 to 95 years. Ten milliliters of peripheral blood were drawn from each donor into EDTA-treated Vacutainer tubes. PBMCs were isolated by Ficoll-Paque density-gradient centrifugation, with at least 6 million obtained per sample. Trizol reagent was used to extract total RNA from PBMCs, with at least 6 micrograms per sample. For every donor, flow cytometry on a PBMC aliquot measured the percentage of naive CD45RAhigh/CD27high T cells. The CDR3 sequence holds 15 residues, the cysteine and phenylalanine included. Kept here is only the CDR3 DNA, which spans 45 bases and is read in frame from base 1. Trimming takes 2 bases from V and 0 bases from J, and the germline ends sit 9 bases apart. From a lookup of the germline V gene (reference sequence), CDR1 and CDR2 are SGHKS and YYEKEE.

The source of the sample is a study of blood T cells in healthy people across ages (dated by TCRdb to between 2014 and 2016). For the study in its entirety: In model experiments, template switching captured roughly one uniquely barcoded TCR beta cDNA molecule for every two T cells. For two donors (one aged 18 to 29 and one aged 80 or older), the study analyzed two additional independent replicas of 1 million unique cDNA reads from the same blood draw. Donors were grouped into four age groups: young (average about 15 years), middle-aged (39), aged (around 60) and long-lived (around 82). Using deep sequencing normalized with unique cDNA molecular identifiers, the study measured how TCR beta repertoire diversity changes with age.

Library preparation used 5' RACE. The sequencer was an Illumina HiSeq 2500. A second PCR of roughly 7 to 11 cycles was performed with a sample-barcoded 5' primer and a J-beta primer mix. A template-switch 5' adaptor carrying 12 random nucleotides introduced a unique molecular identifier onto each TCR beta cDNA molecule. Each sample yielded at least 3 million CDR3-containing paired-end reads. All of the RNA was converted into first-strand cDNA using the Mint cDNA synthesis kit, with a TRBC-specific oligonucleotide serving as the primer. Following uracil-DNA glycosylase treatment, a first 18-cycle PCR with universal primers M1SS and BC2_uni_R was performed on all cDNA. The published analysis was carried out like this. For normalization, 1 million high-quality reads, each with a distinct molecular identifier, were randomly selected from each sample. Instead of being binned into consensus sequences, reads that shared molecular identifiers were thrown out. MiTCR, run with a Q25 quality threshold and the strictest error-elimination algorithm, handled CDR3 identification, clonotype clustering and error correction. Lower-bound total TCR beta diversity was estimated with a nonparametric unseen species model using Euler transformation. TCRdb cleaned the public reads at Q25 with fastp, built clones with MiXCR and kept in-frame beta chains. Duplicate CDR3 protein sequences are folded into a single record with the most common DNA and genes. The authors' filters were not applied to this entry. The sample table holds 780,000 or so distinct CDR3 sequences, of which 20% to 30% were seen once. Approximately 3.7% of the sample is in the top ten clones.

Here is what the overall study found, with its caveats: Estimates of total diversity from one million sequenced T cells were regarded as lower bounds and underestimates. As age increased, observed TCR beta diversity per million T cells dropped in a roughly linear way, and a significant reduction was already evident by age 40. There was a strong correlation between observed TCR beta diversity and the percentage of naive T cells measured by flow cytometry. Bulk unsorted PBMC profiling prevented conclusive comparison of naive and antigen-experienced compartments. Donor CMV infection status was unknown, potentially confounding age-related changes in expanded clonotypes. Compared with the aged group, more naive CD4+ T cells, fewer expanded clones and increased TCR diversity were shown by the long-lived group, suggesting age selection.

This same sample was also part of a study on T cells of mothers and their children. The second investigation adds: Nine systemically healthy Caucasian individuals, comprising three mothers and their six children, were included as donors. cDNA synthesis used all of the extracted RNA, with approximately 1.6 ug of RNA in each 15 ul reaction. In the second PCR, the M1S primer added sample barcodes and 2-4 random nucleotides. Over 9 million TCR beta CDR3 reads came from each mother, compared with several million reads from each child. Thymic selection shapes the output of TCR recombination in a similar way in related and unrelated pairs, and inherited differences have a minor effect. Normalized repertoire overlap was always slightly but never significantly higher in related than unrelated mother-child pairs. No persistent microchimeric T cell clones were detected, at a sensitivity of roughly 93 clones per million clonotypes. To look for features that set related mother-child pairs apart from unrelated individuals, the researchers ran deep NGS to compare the TCR beta repertoires of mothers and children. On average, the children were around 11 +/- 4 years old, while the mothers were approximately 41 +/- 4 years old. After adapters were ligated using NEBNext reagents, the libraries underwent 100+100 nt paired-end sequencing on an Illumina HiSeq 2000. Mother and child libraries were prepared a month apart and sequenced in separate runs to prevent cross-contamination. Between about 500,000 and 2,100,000 distinct TCR beta clonotypes were identified per donor. Naive TCR beta clonotypes were estimated from low-frequency clonotypes matched to each donor's FACS-determined naive share, without sorting.

The V and J genes are TRBV5-5 and TRBJ2-1; confidence is insufficient to name the D gene. Source material: blood. This TCR came from a boy between 10 and 17 years old in good health. The DNA sequence follows: TGTGCCAGCAGCTTTGCATCGAGCTCCTACAATGAGCAGTTCTTC. Translated, this gives CASSFASSSYNEQFF.